The T cell receptor (beta chain) under discussion was sequenced for a study of T cells in Graves' hyperthyroidism and ophthalmopathy. Subjects aged 18 to 65 presented with newly diagnosed hyperthyroidism of less than 2 months' duration. Exclusion of a patient resulted from uncontrolled infection, other autoimmune disease, pregnancy or lactation. Every diagnosis used clinical symptoms, serum thyroxine and TRAb, thyroid ultrasound and orbital computed tomography. Overall study results and limits: The model forecast ophthalmopathy, anticipating it by a median about 7 months before onset.

The CDR3 consists of 13 residues. Trimming left V 6 bases short and J 8 bases short, with 16 bases between. Germline-derived CDR1 and CDR2 are SEHNR and FQNEAQ (reference sequence). Amplification yielded TCR beta CDR3 regions, with RNA transcripts as the source. TCR CDR3 underwent first-round RT-PCR with the HTBI primer set. MiXCR, applied by TCRdb to the multiplex PCR reads, yields one record per CDR3 protein. The table records around 580,000 distinct CDR3 sequences, under 60% of them present only once. This clonotype has at least ten counts. The antigen remains undetermined. The V gene is TRBV7-9, the J gene TRBJ1-2; tentative D call: TRBD1 (5 bases). This TCR was recovered from a woman younger than 30 with Graves' hyperthyroidism. The sample was peripheral blood or thyroid tissue (not recorded which). This CDR3 is CASRRDSGLGYTF. The CDR3 bases are TGTGCCAGCAGAAGGGACTCCGGGTTAGGCTACACCTTC.